A single sample gave rise to the 32 T cell receptor beta chains below, sequenced in a study of T cell clones after liver transplantation. Profiled with immunoSEQ multiplex PCR; TCRdb holds only in-frame clones, not every one. The table has around 100,000 clones, 82% seen once; the top ten hold 0.85% to 1%. Sequenced here: CD4+ T cells from blood, sampled before liver transplant. These receptors all stem from a human donor who received a liver transplant.

V is TRBV9 and J is TRBJ2-7; no clear D gene. Trimming removed 1 base at V and 6 bases at J, with 11 bases between. The CDR3 is 13 residues long. Looked up from germline, CDR1 is SGDLS and CDR2 is YYNGEE. CDR3 nucleotide sequence: TGTGCCAGCAGCGTATACGTTTGGGGCGAGCAGTACTTC. It is translated as CASSVYVWGEQYF.

This chain connects TRBV5-4 to TRBJ2-5; TRBD1 might be the D (5 bases). Germline V gene lookup returns CDR1 SGHNT and CDR2 YYREEE (reference sequence). This CDR3 has 11 residues. With 0 bases removed from V and 13 bases from J, the gap between germline ends came to 10 bases. The CDR3 sequence: CASSLEDKRYF. The CDR3 DNA reads as TGTGCCAGCAGCTTGGAGGACAAAAGGTACTTC. The whole variable domain, filled in from reference TRBV5-4 and TRBJ2-5, reads ETGVTQSPTHLIKTRGQQVTLRCSSQSGHNTVSWYQQALGQGPQFIFQYYREEENGRGNFPPRFSGLQFPNYSSELNVNALELDDSALYLCASSLEDKRYFGPGTRLLVL.

This clone was detected only a few times. The chain joins TRBV2 to TRBJ2-5; 12 nucleotides align to TRBD2. The length of the CDR3 is 15 residues. Germline V gene sequence: CDR1 SNHLY, CDR2 FYNNEI. Trimming took 6 bases from V and 2 from J; bases not matched to a gene: 4. The CDR3 loop reads CASSVGTSGQETQYF. CDR3 coding DNA: TGTGCCAGCAGCGTAGGGACTAGCGGGCAAGAGACCCAGTACTTC.

This clone was picked up a small number of times. This chain links TRBV5-1 with TRBJ2-7; D ambiguous. Per germline, CDR1 SGHRS and CDR2 YFSETQ. V lost 1 base to trimming and J lost 1 base, with 15 bases between them. The CDR3 has 16 residues. In DNA, the CDR3 is TGCGCCAGCAGCTTGAGTCCAGTGACCGGTTCCTACGAGCAGTACTTC. The encoded protein is CASSLSPVTGSYEQYF. Variable domain in full (rest from reference TRBV5-1 and TRBJ2-7): KAGVTQTPRYLIKTRGQQVTLSCSPISGHRSVSWYQQTPGQGLQFLFEYFSETQRNKGNFPGRFSGRQFSNSRSEMNVSTLELGDSALYLCASSLSPVTGSYEQYFGPGTRLTVT.

This clone was observed a single time. The rearrangement links TRBV6-6 to TRBJ2-5, with no clear D. The CDR3 extends over 11 amino acids. The V and J ends lost 7 bases and 2 bases respectively, with 5 bases between them. CDR1 is MNHNY, CDR2 SVGAGI, per germline (reference sequence). CDR3 in amino acids: CASTFQETQYF. DNA of the CDR3: TGTGCCAGCACCTTTCAAGAGACCCAGTACTTC.

This sequence joins TRBV9 and TRBJ2-1; 8 bases map to TRBD2. The CDR3 spans 14 residues. Germline CDR1 and CDR2: SGDLS and YYNGEE. After removal of 3 bases from V and 8 bases from J, the junction contained 7 bases not matched to a gene. Written as DNA, the CDR3 is TGTGCCAGCAGCGCGGGACTAGGAGGGCATGAGCAGTTCTTC. Translated: CASSAGLGGHEQFF. Supplemented by reference TRBV9 and TRBJ2-1, the full variable domain reads DSGVTQTPKHLITATGQRVTLRCSPRSGDLSVYWYQQSLDQGLQFLIQYYNGEERAKGNILERFSAQQFPDLHSELNLSSLELGDSALYFCASSAGLGGHEQFFGPGTRLTVL.

V usage is TRBV5-5 and J usage is TRBJ2-3, with D possibly TRBD2 on 5 matching bases. V lost 6 bases, J lost 2 bases, and 16 bases lay in between. The CDR3 length is 15 residues. Looked up from germline, CDR1 is SGHKS and CDR2 is YYEKEE (reference sequence). DNA for the CDR3: TGTGCCAGCACCCCTGGGTCGGGGATCACAGATACGCAGTATTTT. Translating gives CASTPGSGITDTQYF.

The chain couples TRBV30 to TRBJ1-1; no reliable D call. The CDR3 extends over 12 amino acids. CDR1 is GTSNPN and CDR2 is SVGIG in the germline V gene (reference sequence). The ends were cut back, 2 bases at V and 1 base at J, with 5 bases in the middle. The CDR3 nucleotides are TGTGCCTGGAGTAGGTGGAACACTGAAGCTTTCTTT. Its protein product is CAWSRWNTEAFF.

V and J are TRBV19 and TRBJ2-7; TRBD2 matches at 7 bases. The germline V gene encodes CDR1 LNHDA and CDR2 SQIVND (reference sequence). The length of the CDR3 is 14 residues. Unmatched junction bases numbered 8, after V lost 3 bases and J lost 6 bases. Here the CDR3 reads CASSIEGGRSEQYF. The CDR3 coding sequence is TGTGCCAGTAGTATCGAGGGAGGGCGATCCGAGCAGTACTTC.

The chain joins TRBV5-1 to TRBJ2-2, with D perhaps matching TRBD2 (5 bases). Trimming left V 4 bases short and J 9 bases short, with 16 bases between. CDR3 length: 14 residues. From germline, CDR1 is SGHRS and CDR2 YFSETQ. The CDR3 protein is CASSADSSGRELFF. CDR3 DNA: TGCGCCAGCAGCGCTGACTCTTCGGGAAGGGAGCTGTTTTTT.

The V call is TRBV18, the J call TRBJ1-2; the match to TRBD1 covers 9 bases. The CDR3 sequence is 13 residues long. Looked up from germline, CDR1 is KGHSH and CDR2 is LQKENI. The ends lost 2 bases at V and 7 bases at J; junction bases unmatched: 2. CDR3 sequence (DNA): TGTGCCAGCTCACCAGGACAGGGGCTTGGCTACACCTTC. It encodes CASSPGQGLGYTF.

V and J are TRBV6-6 and TRBJ2-5, with 9 nucleotides matching TRBD1. This CDR3 is 13 amino acids long. Trimming at V came to 8 bases and at J to 6 bases, leaving 7 bases not matched to a gene. Germline V gene data show CDR1 as MNHNY and CDR2 as SVGAGI (reference sequence). The CDR3 coding sequence is TGTGCCAGCTCCGGACAGGGGCCGAAGACCCAGTACTTC. Translated: CASSGQGPKTQYF.

This chain connects TRBV7-3 to TRBJ1-1; 8 positions match TRBD1. The CDR3 is 14 residues long. CDR1 is SGHTA, CDR2 FQGTGA, per germline. After removal of 6 bases from V and 4 bases from J, the junction contained 7 bases not matched to a gene. This CDR3 reads CASRASQGATEAFF. In DNA, the CDR3 is TGTGCCAGCAGGGCGTCCCAGGGGGCCACTGAAGCTTTCTTT.

This rearrangement joins TRBV12-2 to TRBJ2-7; the table's D call of TRBD2 was not tested on the DNA. TRBV12-2 is assigned pseudogene status. The CDR3 has 17 residues. This CDR3 is CASRSPSSGSSVYEQYF. The CDR3 region has the DNA TGTGCAAGTCGCTCTCCCTCTAGCGGGAGTAGCGTCTACGAGCAGTACTTC.

This clone was picked up one time. The chain is built from TRBV21-1 and TRBJ1-2; the table's D call TRBD1 went unverified against the DNA. TRBV21-1 is deemed a pseudogene. CDR3 length: 13 residues. CDR3 in DNA: TGTGCCAGCATCCTCCAGGGGGGCTATGGCTACACCTTC. This translates into CASILQGGYGYTF.

This clone was picked up one time. The genes are TRBV6-5 and TRBJ1-4; tentative D call: TRBD1 (5 bases). Trimming removed 2 bases from V and 6 bases from J, with 13 bases in between. In germline, CDR1 is MNHEY, CDR2 SVGAGI. CDR3 size: 15 residues. This chain's CDR3 is CASSYARDGYEKLFF. CDR3 bases: TGTGCCAGCAGTTACGCCCGGGACGGTTATGAAAAACTGTTTTTT.

This clone has more than one count but fewer than ten. The chain employs TRBV27 and TRBJ2-7, with TRBD1 matching over 8 bases. V was pared by 7 bases and J by 3 bases, with 8 bases of the junction left unmatched. This CDR3 contains 14 residues. Germline CDR1 is MNHEY and CDR2 is SMNVEV (reference sequence). CDR3 sequence (DNA): TGTGCCAGCAAACATCCGGGACAGGACTACGAGCAGTACTTC. Translated: CASKHPGQDYEQYF.

In this sample, this clone turned up a few times. As DNA, the CDR3 is TGCGCCAGCAGCTGGACAGATGACCCTGGAAACACCATATATTTT. It codes for CASSWTDDPGNTIYF. This chain links TRBV5-1 with TRBJ1-3; D may be TRBD1 (6 bases). V was clipped by 3 bases and J by 2 bases, with 12 bases between them. The germline CDR1 and CDR2 sequences are SGHRS and YFSETQ. The CDR3 is 15 amino acids.

A few counts support this clone. This chain joins TRBV21-1 and TRBJ1-1. TRBV21-1 counts as a pseudogene. There are 14 residues in the CDR3. CDR3 DNA sequence: TGTGCCAGCAGCACAAAGACGGTGAACACTGAAGCTTTCTTT. Its translation: CASSTKTVNTEAFF.

The J gene is TRBJ1-1, the V gene TRBV19, with TRBD1 matching 11 bases. Germline assignment: CDR1 LNHDA and CDR2 SQIVND (reference sequence). The junction had 8 bases not matched to a gene; V was cut back by 5 bases and J by 6 bases. The CDR3 is 15 residues long. The CDR3 spells CASSSPGQGAAEAFF. The CDR3 bases are TGTGCCAGTAGTTCTCCCGGACAGGGGGCTGCTGAAGCTTTCTTT.

The rearrangement joins TRBV7-6 to TRBJ1-1; D is possibly TRBD1 (5 bases). With 2 bases removed from V and 1 base from J, the gap between germline ends came to 11 bases. CDR3 length equals 15 residues. Germline CDR1 is SGHVS and CDR2 is FNYEAQ. The CDR3 region is CASSLRQGGNTEAFF. The CDR3 DNA is TGTGCCAGCAGCTTAAGGCAGGGCGGGAACACTGAAGCTTTCTTT.

The sample holds one count of this clone. V gene TRBV5-1 combines with J gene TRBJ2-5, with 11 bases lining up with TRBD1. There are 15 residues in the CDR3. The junction had 2 bases not matched to a gene; V was cut back by 0 bases and J by 4 bases. The germline V gene encodes CDR1 SGHRS and CDR2 YFSETQ. Here the CDR3 DNA reads TGCGCCAGCAGCTTGGTGGGACAGGGGGGAGAGACCCAGTACTTC. This sequence encodes CASSLVGQGGETQYF.

Here the CDR3 reads CASSSYNSPLHF. The CDR3 bases are TGTGCCAGCAGTTCCTATAATTCACCCCTCCACTTT. The genes are TRBV27 and TRBJ1-6; no reliable D call. The germline V gene has CDR1 MNHEY and CDR2 SMNVEV (reference sequence). The CDR3 is 12 residues long. Trimming took 4 bases from V and 2 from J, leaving 0 bases between them.

In DNA form, the CDR3 reads TGTGCTAGTGGATACGTCATATTAGGGACAGGGGGCGTGAGGAATTCACCCCTCCACTTT. Its protein product is CASGYVILGTGGVRNSPLHF. The J gene is TRBJ1-6, the V gene TRBV12-5; TRBD1 matches at 12 bases. The CDR3 extends over 20 amino acids. Germline CDR1 and CDR2: LGHNT and FRNRAP. After removal of 6 bases from V and 7 bases from J, the junction contained 19 bases not matched to a gene.

The J gene is TRBJ1-1, the V gene TRBV19; no reliable D call. Trimming took 3 bases from V and 3 from J, leaving 11 bases between them. This CDR3 has 14 amino acids. CDR1 and CDR2 from the germline V gene are LNHDA and SQIVND (reference sequence). This chain's CDR3 is CASSMRGWDTEAFF. DNA of the CDR3: TGTGCCAGTAGTATGCGAGGTTGGGACACTGAAGCTTTCTTT. Full variable domain (outside the CDR3, taken from reference TRBV19 and TRBJ1-1): DGGITQSPKYLFRKEGQNVTLSCEQNLNHDAMYWYRQDPGQGLRLIYYSQIVNDFQKGDIAEGYSVSREKKESFPLTVTSAQKNPTAFYLCASSMRGWDTEAFFGQGTRLTVV.

The V call is TRBV11-1, the J call TRBJ2-5; D unresolved. CDR1 and CDR2 from the germline V gene are SGHAT and FQDESV (reference sequence). Trimming left V 2 bases short and J 5 bases short, with 9 bases between. The CDR3 has 13 residues. Written as DNA, the CDR3 is TGTGCCAGCAGCTTACCCCCCGGGGAGACCCAGTACTTC. Translation: CASSLPPGETQYF.

V usage is TRBV10-3 and J usage is TRBJ2-4; maybe TRBD1 (5 bases). This CDR3 has 12 residues. Germline CDR1 reads ENHRY; CDR2 reads SYGVKD. Deletions cut 4 bases from V and 4 bases from J, with 5 bases between. The CDR3, as DNA: TGTGCCATCAGTGCAGGGAAAAACATTCAGTACTTC. The encoded protein is CAISAGKNIQYF.

The chain combines TRBV5-1 with TRBJ1-2; no clear D gene. The CDR3 has 14 residues. The V and J ends lost 0 bases and 0 bases respectively, with 6 bases between them. Germline V gene sequence: CDR1 SGHRS, CDR2 YFSETQ. Here the CDR3 reads CASSLDPANYGYTF. The CDR3 DNA follows: TGCGCCAGCAGCTTGGATCCGGCTAACTATGGCTACACCTTC.

This sequence joins TRBV5-1 and TRBJ1-1; D perhaps matches TRBD1 (6 bases). Germline V gives CDR1 SGHRS, CDR2 YFSETQ. This CDR3 is built from 15 residues. Trimming stripped 1 base from V and 1 base from J, with 11 bases between. CDR3 nucleotides: TGCGCCAGCAGCTTGACGGGACAAGCGAACACTGAAGCTTTCTTT. Its protein is CASSLTGQANTEAFF.

The chain links TRBV28 to TRBJ2-5; D may match TRBD1 or TRBD2 (5 bases each). The germline CDR1 and CDR2 sequences are MDHEN and SYDVKM. There are 16 residues in the CDR3. The V gene lost 2 bases and the J gene lost 7 bases, with 20 bases spanning the gap. The CDR3 reads CASSLTSPSPRGTQYF. DNA for the CDR3: TGTGCCAGCAGTTTAACCTCTCCGTCCCCGAGGGGGACCCAGTACTTC.

This chain joins TRBV6-1 and TRBJ1-3; tentatively, D is TRBD1 (6 bases). In germline, CDR1 is MNHNS, CDR2 SASEGT. Trimming took off 8 bases at V and 0 bases at J, with 14 bases between the two ends. This CDR3 contains 15 residues. The CDR3 DNA reads TGTGCCAGCGGGCTGGGGGGCAACTCTGGAAACACCATATATTTT. Its translation is CASGLGGNSGNTIYF.

The chain is built from TRBV14 and TRBJ2-3; D gene unclear. The ends were cut back, 2 bases at V and 1 base at J, with 7 bases in the middle. The CDR3 sequence is 14 residues long. Germline CDR1 reads SGHDN; CDR2 reads FVKESK. CDR3 in amino acids: CASSQPGGTDTQYF. CDR3 DNA: TGTGCCAGCAGCCAACCAGGCGGCACAGATACGCAGTATTTT.